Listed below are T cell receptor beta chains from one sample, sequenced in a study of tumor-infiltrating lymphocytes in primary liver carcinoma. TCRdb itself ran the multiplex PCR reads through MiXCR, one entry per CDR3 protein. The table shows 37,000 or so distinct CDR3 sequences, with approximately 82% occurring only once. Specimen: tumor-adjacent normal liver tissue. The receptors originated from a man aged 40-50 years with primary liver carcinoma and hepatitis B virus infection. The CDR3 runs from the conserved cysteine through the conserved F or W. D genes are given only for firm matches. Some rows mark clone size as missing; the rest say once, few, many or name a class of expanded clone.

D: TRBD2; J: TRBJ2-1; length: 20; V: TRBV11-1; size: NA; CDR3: CASSIGETSGASRFGDEQFF; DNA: TGTGCCAGCAGCATAGGAGAGACTAGCGGGGCCTCACGCTTCGGCGATGAGCAGTTCTTC
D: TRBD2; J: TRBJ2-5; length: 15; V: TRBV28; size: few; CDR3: CASNLAAGRIKTQYF; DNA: TGTGCCAGCAATTTAGCAGCGGGACGAATAAAGACCCAGTACTTC
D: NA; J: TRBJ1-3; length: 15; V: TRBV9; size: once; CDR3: CTSSLTWTPGNTIYF; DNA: TGTACCAGCAGCCTGACATGGACCCCTGGAAACACCATATATTTT
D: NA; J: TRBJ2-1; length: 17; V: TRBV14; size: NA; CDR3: CANSQDAIWAPYNEQFF; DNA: TGTGCCAACAGCCAAGATGCCATTTGGGCCCCCTACAATGAGCAGTTCTTC
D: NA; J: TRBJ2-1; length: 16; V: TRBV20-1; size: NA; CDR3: CSARAYGHGRENEQFF; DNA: TGCAGTGCTAGAGCCTACGGGCATGGGAGAGAAAATGAGCAGTTCTTC
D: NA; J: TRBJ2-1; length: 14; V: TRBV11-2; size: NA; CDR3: CASSWETTHNEQLF; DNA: TGTGCCAGCAGCTGGGAAACGACCCACAATGAGCAGTTATTC
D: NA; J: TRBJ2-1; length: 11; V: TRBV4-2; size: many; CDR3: CASSQADEQFF; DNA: TGTGCCAGCAGCCAAGCTGATGAGCAGTTCTTC
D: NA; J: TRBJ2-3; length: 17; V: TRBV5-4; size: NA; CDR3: CASSPLGDRPSIDTQYF; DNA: TGTGCCAGCAGCCCACTGGGAGACCGACCTAGCATAGATACGCAGTATTTT
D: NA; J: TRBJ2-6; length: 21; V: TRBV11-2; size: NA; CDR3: CASSMGGDRGFSLSGANVLTF; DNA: TGTGCCAGCAGCATGGGGGGAGACAGAGGTTTTTCCCTCTCTGGGGCCAACGTCCTGACTTTC
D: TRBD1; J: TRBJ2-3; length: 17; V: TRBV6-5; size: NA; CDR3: CASRSETPGQEEDTQYF; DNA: TGTGCCAGCAGATCCGAGACGCCGGGACAGGAGGAAGATACGCAGTATTTT
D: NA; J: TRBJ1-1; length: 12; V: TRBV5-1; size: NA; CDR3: CVSGVGGTEAFF; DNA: TGCGTCAGCGGCGTCGGGGGTACTGAAGCTTTCTTT
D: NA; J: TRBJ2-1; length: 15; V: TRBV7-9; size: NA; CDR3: CASSDNLSENSEQFF; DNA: TGTGCCAGCAGTGACAATCTATCCGAAAACAGTGAGCAGTTCTTC
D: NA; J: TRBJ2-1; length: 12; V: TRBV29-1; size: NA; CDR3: CSVGEIYNERFF; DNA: TGCAGCGTTGGAGAGATATACAATGAGCGGTTCTTC
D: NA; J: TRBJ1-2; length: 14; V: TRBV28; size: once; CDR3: CASTPGATDYGYTF; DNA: TGTGCTAGCACCCCAGGGGCCACTGACTATGGCTACACCTTC
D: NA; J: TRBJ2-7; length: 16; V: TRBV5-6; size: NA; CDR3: CASSPTAMGEAYEQYF; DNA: TGTGCCAGCAGCCCCACCGCCATGGGCGAGGCCTATGAGCAGTACTTC